This T cell receptor beta chain comes out of a study of shared clonotypes between healthy human individuals. The overall study: Serving as donors were a couple of women and three men, whose ages spanned 18 to 49. Donors had three CD4 naive, three CD4 memory, two CD8 naive and one CD8 memory plate apiece.

Positive CCR7 selection of CD45RO-negative cells yielded the naive CD8 cells, and terminally differentiated effector memory CD45RA+ cells were excluded. Study-level points and caveats: Around 5% was the fraction of naive CD4 clonotypes found shared across several donors.

Replicate PCRs from sorted subsets contained roughly 200 ng DNA, which is some 29,000 T cell genomes. Profiled with immunoSEQ multiplex PCR; TCRdb holds only in-frame clones, not every one. Here the sample spans some 600,000 clones, roughly 95% being singletons. This clone showed up just once. Antigen: not known. CDR1 SGHVS and CDR2 FQNEAQ come from the germline V gene. V lost 3 bases, J lost 9 bases, and 16 bases stayed unmatched. The CDR3 sequence is 16 residues long. The rearrangement joins TRBV7-8 to TRBJ2-7; 8 nucleotides match TRBD1. The TCR sequence derives from a woman aged 25 to 39 in good health. Sequencing used naive CD8+ T cells sorted from blood. CDR3 protein: CASSLGDPGTGSGQYF. The CDR3 DNA follows: TGTGCCAGCAGCTTGGGAGACCCCGGGACAGGCTCGGGGCAGTACTTC.